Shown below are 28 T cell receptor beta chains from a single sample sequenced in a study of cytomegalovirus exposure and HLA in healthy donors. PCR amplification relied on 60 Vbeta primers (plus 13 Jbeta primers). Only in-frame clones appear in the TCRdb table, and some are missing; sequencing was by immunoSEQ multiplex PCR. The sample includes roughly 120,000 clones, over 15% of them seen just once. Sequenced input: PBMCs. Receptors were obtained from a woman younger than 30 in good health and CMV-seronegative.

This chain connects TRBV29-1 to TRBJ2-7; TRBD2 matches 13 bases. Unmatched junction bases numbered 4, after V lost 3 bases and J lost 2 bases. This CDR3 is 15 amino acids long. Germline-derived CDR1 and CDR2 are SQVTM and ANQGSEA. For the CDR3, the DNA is TGCAGCGTTGAGGGGACTAGCGGGATTCCCTACGAGCAGTACTTC. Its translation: CSVEGTSGIPYEQYF.

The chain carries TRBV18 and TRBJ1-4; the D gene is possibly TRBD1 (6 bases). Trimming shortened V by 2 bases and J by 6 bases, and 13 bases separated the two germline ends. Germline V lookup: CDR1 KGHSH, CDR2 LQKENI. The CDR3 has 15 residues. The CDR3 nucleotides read TGTGCCAGCTCACCAGCAGGGGACATATATGAAAAACTGTTTTTT. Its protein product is CASSPAGDIYEKLFF.

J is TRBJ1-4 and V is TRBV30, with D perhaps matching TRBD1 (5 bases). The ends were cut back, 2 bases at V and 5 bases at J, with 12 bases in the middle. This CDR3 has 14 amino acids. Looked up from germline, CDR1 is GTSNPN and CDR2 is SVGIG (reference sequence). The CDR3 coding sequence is TGTGCCTGGAGTTATGACAGTACCAATGAAAAACTGTTTTTT. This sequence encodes CAWSYDSTNEKLFF. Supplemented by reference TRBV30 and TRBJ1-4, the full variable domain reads SQTIHQWPATLVQPVGSPLSLECTVEGTSNPNLYWYRQAAGRGLQLLFYSVGIGQISSEVPQNLSASRPQDRQFILSSKKLLLSDSGFYLCAWSYDSTNEKLFFGSGTQLSVL.

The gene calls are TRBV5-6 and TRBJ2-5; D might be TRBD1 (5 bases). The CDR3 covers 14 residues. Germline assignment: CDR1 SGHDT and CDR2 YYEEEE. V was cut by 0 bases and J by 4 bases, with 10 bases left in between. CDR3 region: CASSLAAGLETQYF. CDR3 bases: TGTGCCAGCAGCTTGGCCGCAGGGTTAGAGACCCAGTACTTC.

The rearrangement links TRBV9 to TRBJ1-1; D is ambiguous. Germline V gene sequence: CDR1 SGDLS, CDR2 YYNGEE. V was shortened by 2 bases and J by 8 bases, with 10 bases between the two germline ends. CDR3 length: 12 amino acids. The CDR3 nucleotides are TGTGCCAGCAGCGTTGGCGAGGCCGAAGCTTTCTTT. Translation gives CASSVGEAEAFF.

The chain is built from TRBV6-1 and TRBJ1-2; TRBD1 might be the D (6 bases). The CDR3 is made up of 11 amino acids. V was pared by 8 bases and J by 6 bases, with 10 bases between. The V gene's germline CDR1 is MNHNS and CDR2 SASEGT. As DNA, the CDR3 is TGTGCCAGCGGCAGGGGAAATGGCTACACCTTC. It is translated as CASGRGNGYTF.

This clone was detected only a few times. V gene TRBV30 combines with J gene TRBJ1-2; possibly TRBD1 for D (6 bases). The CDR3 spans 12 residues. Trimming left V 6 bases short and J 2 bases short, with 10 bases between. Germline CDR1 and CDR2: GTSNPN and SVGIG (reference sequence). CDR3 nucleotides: TGTGCCTGCCTCGGACAGAACTATGGCTACACCTTC. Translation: CACLGQNYGYTF.

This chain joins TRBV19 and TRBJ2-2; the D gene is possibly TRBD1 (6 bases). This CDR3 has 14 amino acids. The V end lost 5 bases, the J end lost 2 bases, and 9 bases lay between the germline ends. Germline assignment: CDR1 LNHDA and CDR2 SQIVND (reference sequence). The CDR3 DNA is TGTGCCAGTAGTTGGGGGCCCAACACCGGGGAGCTGTTTTTT. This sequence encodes CASSWGPNTGELFF. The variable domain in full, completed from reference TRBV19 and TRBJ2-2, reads DGGITQSPKYLFRKEGQNVTLSCEQNLNHDAMYWYRQDPGQGLRLIYYSQIVNDFQKGDIAEGYSVSREKKESFPLTVTSAQKNPTAFYLCASSWGPNTGELFFGEGSRLTVL.

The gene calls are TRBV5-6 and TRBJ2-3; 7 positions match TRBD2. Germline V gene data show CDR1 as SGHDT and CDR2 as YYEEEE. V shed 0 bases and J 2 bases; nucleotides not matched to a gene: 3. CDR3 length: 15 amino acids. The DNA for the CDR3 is TGTGCCAGCAGCTTGGGACTAGCACTCACAGATACGCAGTATTTT. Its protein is CASSLGLALTDTQYF.

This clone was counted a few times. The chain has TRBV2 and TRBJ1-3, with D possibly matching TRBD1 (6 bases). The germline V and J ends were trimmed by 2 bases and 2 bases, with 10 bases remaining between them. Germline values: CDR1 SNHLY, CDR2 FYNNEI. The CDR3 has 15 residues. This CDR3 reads CASSERTVPGNTIYF. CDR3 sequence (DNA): TGTGCCAGCAGTGAACGGACAGTACCTGGAAACACCATATATTTT.

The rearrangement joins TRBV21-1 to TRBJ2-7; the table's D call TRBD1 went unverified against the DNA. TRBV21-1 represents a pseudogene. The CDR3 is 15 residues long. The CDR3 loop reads CAKRRGTGDPYEQYF. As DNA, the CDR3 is TGTGCCAAAAGGCGGGGAACAGGGGACCCCTACGAGCAGTACTTC.

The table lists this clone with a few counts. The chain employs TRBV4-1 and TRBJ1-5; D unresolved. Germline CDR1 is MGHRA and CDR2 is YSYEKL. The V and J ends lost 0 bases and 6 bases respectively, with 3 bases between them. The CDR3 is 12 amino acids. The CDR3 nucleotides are TGCGCCAGCAGCCAAGACGGTCAGCCCCAGCATTTT. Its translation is CASSQDGQPQHF.

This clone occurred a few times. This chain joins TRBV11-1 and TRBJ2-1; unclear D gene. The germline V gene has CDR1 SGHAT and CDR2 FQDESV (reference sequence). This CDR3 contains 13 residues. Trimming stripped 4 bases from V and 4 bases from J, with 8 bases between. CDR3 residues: CASSSERYNEQFF. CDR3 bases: TGTGCCAGCAGCTCAGAGCGTTACAATGAGCAGTTCTTC.

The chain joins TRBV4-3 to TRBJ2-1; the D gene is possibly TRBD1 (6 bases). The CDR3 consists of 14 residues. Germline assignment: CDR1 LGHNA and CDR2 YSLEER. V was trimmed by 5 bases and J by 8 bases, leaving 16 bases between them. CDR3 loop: CASSKRDTQDEQFF. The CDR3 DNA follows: TGCGCCAGCAGCAAGAGGGACACCCAGGATGAGCAGTTCTTC.

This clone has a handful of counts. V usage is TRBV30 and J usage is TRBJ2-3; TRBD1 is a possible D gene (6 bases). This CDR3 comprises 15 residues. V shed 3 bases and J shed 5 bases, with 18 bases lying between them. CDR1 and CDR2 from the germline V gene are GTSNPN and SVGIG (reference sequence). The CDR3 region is CAWSNLAGVRDTQYF. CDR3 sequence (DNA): TGTGCCTGGAGCAACTTGGCAGGGGTCAGAGATACGCAGTATTTT.

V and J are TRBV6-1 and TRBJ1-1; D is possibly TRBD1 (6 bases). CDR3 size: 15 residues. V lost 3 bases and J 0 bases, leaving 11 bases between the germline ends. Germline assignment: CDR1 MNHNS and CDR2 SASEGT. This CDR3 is CASSDKGHLNTEAFF. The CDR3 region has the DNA TGTGCCAGCAGTGATAAGGGACACTTGAACACTGAAGCTTTCTTT.

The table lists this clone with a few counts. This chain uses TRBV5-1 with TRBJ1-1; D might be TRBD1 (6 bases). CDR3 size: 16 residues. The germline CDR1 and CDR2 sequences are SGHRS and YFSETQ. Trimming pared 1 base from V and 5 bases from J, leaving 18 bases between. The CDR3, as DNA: TGCGCCAGCAGCTTGATTATGGGACGCCAGGGGACTGAAGCTTTCTTT. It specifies CASSLIMGRQGTEAFF.

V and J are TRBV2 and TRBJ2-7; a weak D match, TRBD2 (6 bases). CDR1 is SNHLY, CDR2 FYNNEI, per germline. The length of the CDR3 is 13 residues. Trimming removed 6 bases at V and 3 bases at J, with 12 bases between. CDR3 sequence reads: CASSRDFLYEQYF. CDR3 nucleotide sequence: TGTGCCAGCAGCAGGGACTTCCTCTACGAGCAGTACTTC.

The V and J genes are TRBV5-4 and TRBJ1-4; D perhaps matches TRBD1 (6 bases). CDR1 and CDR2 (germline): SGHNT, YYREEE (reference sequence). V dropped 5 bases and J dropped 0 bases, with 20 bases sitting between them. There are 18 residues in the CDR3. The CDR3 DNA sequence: TGTGCCAGCAGTTCGAAAACAACAGGGAAATCAACTAATGAAAAACTGTTTTTT. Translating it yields CASSSKTTGKSTNEKLFF. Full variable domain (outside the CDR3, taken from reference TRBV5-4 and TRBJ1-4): ETGVTQSPTHLIKTRGQQVTLRCSSQSGHNTVSWYQQALGQGPQFIFQYYREEENGRGNFPPRFSGLQFPNYSSELNVNALELDDSALYLCASSSKTTGKSTNEKLFFGSGTQLSVL.

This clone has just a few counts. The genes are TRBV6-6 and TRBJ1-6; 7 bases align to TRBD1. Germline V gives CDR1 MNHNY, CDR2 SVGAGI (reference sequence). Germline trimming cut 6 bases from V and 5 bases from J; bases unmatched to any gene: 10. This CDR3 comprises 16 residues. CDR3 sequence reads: CASRTGTLDNNSPLHF. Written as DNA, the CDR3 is TGTGCCAGCAGGACAGGGACGTTAGACAATAATTCACCCCTCCACTTT.

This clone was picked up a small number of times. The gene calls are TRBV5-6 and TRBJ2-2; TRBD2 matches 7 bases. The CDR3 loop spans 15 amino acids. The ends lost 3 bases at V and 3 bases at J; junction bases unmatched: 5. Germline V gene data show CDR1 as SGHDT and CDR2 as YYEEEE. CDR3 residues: CASSYWAGDTGELFF. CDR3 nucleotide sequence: TGTGCCAGCAGCTACTGGGCGGGGGACACCGGGGAGCTGTTTTTT.

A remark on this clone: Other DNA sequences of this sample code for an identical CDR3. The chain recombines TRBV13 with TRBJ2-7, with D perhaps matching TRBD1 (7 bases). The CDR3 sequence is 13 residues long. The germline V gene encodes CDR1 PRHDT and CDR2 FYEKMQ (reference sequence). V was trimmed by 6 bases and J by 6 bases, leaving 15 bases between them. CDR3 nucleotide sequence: TGTGCCAGCAGTAGCGGACAGGTCGGCGAGCAGTACTTC. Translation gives CASSSGQVGEQYF.

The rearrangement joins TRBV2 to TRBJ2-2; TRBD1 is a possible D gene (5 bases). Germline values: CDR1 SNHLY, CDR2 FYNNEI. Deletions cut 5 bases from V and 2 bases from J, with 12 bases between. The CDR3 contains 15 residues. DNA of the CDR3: TGTGCCAGCAGTAACAGGAAATCTAACACCGGGGAGCTGTTTTTT. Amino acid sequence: CASSNRKSNTGELFF.

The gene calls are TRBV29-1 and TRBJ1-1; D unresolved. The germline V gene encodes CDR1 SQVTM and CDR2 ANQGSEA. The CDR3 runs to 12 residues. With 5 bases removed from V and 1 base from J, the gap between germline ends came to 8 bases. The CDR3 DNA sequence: TGCAGCGTTAACGGGTGGAACACTGAAGCTTTCTTT. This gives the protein CSVNGWNTEAFF. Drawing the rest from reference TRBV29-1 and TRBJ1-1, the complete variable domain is SAVISQKPSRDICQRGTSLTIQCQVDSQVTMMFWYRQQPGQSLTLIATANQGSEATYESGFVIDKFPISRPNLTFSTLTVSNMSPEDSSIYLCSVNGWNTEAFFGQGTRLTVV.

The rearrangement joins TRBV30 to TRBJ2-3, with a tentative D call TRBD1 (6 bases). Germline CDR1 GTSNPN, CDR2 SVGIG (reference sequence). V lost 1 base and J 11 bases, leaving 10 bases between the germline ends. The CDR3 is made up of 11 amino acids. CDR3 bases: TGTGCCTGGAGTGGGCCGGGACAGCAGTATTTT. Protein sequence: CAWSGPGQQYF.

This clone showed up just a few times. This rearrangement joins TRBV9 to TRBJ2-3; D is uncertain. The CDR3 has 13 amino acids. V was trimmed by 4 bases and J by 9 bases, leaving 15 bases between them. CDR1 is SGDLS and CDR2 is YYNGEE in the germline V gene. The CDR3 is CASSSLNERTQYF. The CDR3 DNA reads TGTGCCAGCAGCTCCCTGAATGAGCGCACGCAGTATTTT.

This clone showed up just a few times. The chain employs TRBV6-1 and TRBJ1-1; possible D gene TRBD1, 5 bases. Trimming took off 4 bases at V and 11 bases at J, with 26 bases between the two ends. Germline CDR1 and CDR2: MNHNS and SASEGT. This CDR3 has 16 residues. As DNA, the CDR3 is TGTGCCAGCAGTGGCGGTACAGGCGAGGGAGGGTGGGGTGCTTTCTTT. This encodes CASSGGTGEGGWGAFF.

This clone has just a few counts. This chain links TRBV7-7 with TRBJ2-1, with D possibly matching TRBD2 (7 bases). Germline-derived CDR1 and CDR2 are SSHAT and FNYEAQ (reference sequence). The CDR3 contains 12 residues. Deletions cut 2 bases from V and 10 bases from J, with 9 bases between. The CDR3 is CASSLTGGEQFF. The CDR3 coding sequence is TGTGCCAGCAGCTTAACGGGGGGCGAGCAGTTCTTC.